The 12 T cell receptor beta chains given below trace back to one sample, sequenced in a study of identifying expanded T cells in peripheral blood. Repertoires were generated with immunoSEQ multiplex PCR, while TCRdb's copy carries only in-frame clones and drops some. The sample carries 120,000 or so clones, 84% recorded once. Material for sequencing was blood. The receptors were sampled from a person aged 18 to 75 in good health.

The chain is built from TRBV6-6 and TRBJ1-2; the match to TRBD1 covers 9 bases. V lost 0 bases, J lost 6 bases, and 8 bases stayed unmatched. From germline, CDR1 is MNHNY and CDR2 SVGAGI (reference sequence). The CDR3 contains 16 residues. Here the CDR3 DNA reads TGTGCCAGCAGTTACTCGGCGGCGACAGGGGGTCATGGCTACACCTTC. Translated, it gives CASSYSAATGGHGYTF.

In this sample, this clone turned up once. The rearrangement links TRBV4-1 to TRBJ1-2; D perhaps matches TRBD1 (6 bases). Trimming removed 2 bases from V and 1 base from J, with 11 bases in between. The germline gives CDR1 MGHRA, CDR2 YSYEKL. This CDR3 is 15 amino acids long. This chain's CDR3 is CASSQPGHFNYGYTF. CDR3 in DNA: TGCGCCAGCAGCCAACCGGGACACTTTAACTATGGCTACACCTTC.

This chain connects TRBV30 to TRBJ1-5; D possibly corresponds to TRBD1 (5 bases). The CDR3 consists of 15 residues. CDR1 and CDR2 (germline): GTSNPN, SVGIG (reference sequence). Trimming stripped 1 base from V and 4 bases from J, with 14 bases between. CDR3 residues: CAWSGGLTWNQPQHF. The CDR3 coding sequence is TGTGCCTGGAGTGGGGGACTTACGTGGAATCAGCCCCAGCATTTT.

The chain recombines TRBV6-5 with TRBJ1-2; D remains ambiguous. The CDR3 has 13 amino acids. CDR1 and CDR2 (germline): MNHEY, SVGAGI. Trimming left V 6 bases short and J 5 bases short, with 13 bases between. The DNA of the CDR3 is TGTGCCAGCAGCCATACAAGGGTGTATGGCTACACCTTC. Residues: CASSHTRVYGYTF.

The rearrangement links TRBV4-1 to TRBJ2-3; TRBD2 matches 8 bases. CDR1 and CDR2 from the germline V gene are MGHRA and YSYEKL. V lost 3 bases to trimming and J lost 2 bases; unmatched junction nucleotides: 10. The CDR3 sequence is 17 residues long. The DNA for the CDR3 is TGCGCCAGCAGCCAGTCCCCGAGCGGGGGCGACACAGATACGCAGTATTTT. This gives the protein CASSQSPSGGDTDTQYF.

This clone occurred once. This chain links TRBV18 with TRBJ1-2; 7 bases line up with TRBD1. V was pared by 0 bases and J by 4 bases, with 5 bases of the junction left unmatched. CDR3 length equals 15 residues. Germline V gene lookup returns CDR1 KGHSH and CDR2 LQKENI. The CDR3 region has the DNA TGTGCCAGCTCACCACCGGACAGGACCCTCTATGGCTACACCTTC. Protein: CASSPPDRTLYGYTF.

The chain recombines TRBV11-2 with TRBJ1-2; D gene uncertain. Trimming took off 5 bases at V and 5 bases at J, with 9 bases between the two ends. CDR1 and CDR2 (germline): SGHAT, FQNNGV. The CDR3 contains 12 residues. CDR3 loop: CASSRYEYGYTF. The CDR3 region has the DNA TGTGCCAGCAGCCGTTATGAATATGGCTACACCTTC.

V and J are TRBV15 and TRBJ2-7; D not certain. Trimming stripped 0 bases from V and 2 bases from J, with 11 bases between. CDR3 size: 15 residues. The germline V gene has CDR1 LNHNV and CDR2 YYDKDF (reference sequence). The DNA for the CDR3 is TGTGCCACCAGCAGAGATTCGGCCCCTCCCTACGAGCAGTACTTC. Translation gives CATSRDSAPPYEQYF.

This sequence joins TRBV10-3 and TRBJ2-7, with no clear D. CDR1 ENHRY and CDR2 SYGVKD come from the germline V gene. Trimming stripped 0 bases from V and 2 bases from J, with 2 bases between. The CDR3 consists of 12 residues. CDR3 residues: CAISESTYEQYF. CDR3 in DNA: TGTGCCATCAGTGAGTCAACCTACGAGCAGTACTTC.

The J gene is TRBJ2-5, the V gene TRBV7-6; D remains unclear. The CDR3 spans 13 residues. The V and J ends lost 5 bases and 0 bases respectively, with 7 bases between them. Germline V gives CDR1 SGHVS, CDR2 FNYEAQ. Here the CDR3 DNA reads TGTGCCAGCAGCCAAACCCACCAAGAGACCCAGTACTTC. Its protein is CASSQTHQETQYF.

The chain joins TRBV5-1 to TRBJ1-2, with D maybe TRBD1 (6 bases). Germline CDR1 SGHRS, CDR2 YFSETQ. The CDR3 length is 14 residues. V lost 0 bases and J lost 4, with 10 bases in between. The CDR3 DNA sequence: TGCGCCAGCAGCTTGGCGGGGGCTATCTATGGCTACACCTTC. It translates to CASSLAGAIYGYTF. Looking up the rest from reference TRBV5-1 and TRBJ1-2 gives the full variable domain: KAGVTQTPRYLIKTRGQQVTLSCSPISGHRSVSWYQQTPGQGLQFLFEYFSETQRNKGNFPGRFSGRQFSNSRSEMNVSTLELGDSALYLCASSLAGAIYGYTFGSGTRLTVV.

The chain combines TRBV30 with TRBJ1-3, with 8 bases aligning to TRBD1. Germline values: CDR1 GTSNPN, CDR2 SVGIG (reference sequence). V trimming: 3 bases; J trimming: 3 bases; junction bases outside the gene matches: 10. CDR3 length: 16 amino acids. The CDR3 region is CAWSVGQGGGGNTIYF. In nucleotides, the CDR3 is TGTGCCTGGAGCGTCGGACAGGGCGGAGGTGGAAACACCATATATTTT.